This TCR beta chain was retrieved from a study of response to subunit inactivated influenza vaccine. Germline V lookup: CDR1 LGHNA, CDR2 YSLEER. After removal of 0 bases from V and 7 bases from J, the junction contained 4 bases not matched to a gene. This CDR3 has 14 residues. To note about this clonotype: Its target is unknown.

Whole-study findings and limits: Each seasonal influenza vaccination, the authors suggested, recruits few new T cells.

TCRdb itself ran the RT-PCR reads through MiXCR, one entry per CDR3 protein. The table has hundreds of thousands of distinct CDR3 sequences, roughly 23% seen once. The sequenced sample was CD4+ T cells sorted from PBMCs, obtained 4 to 6 days after vaccination. This TCR derives from a man aged 45-60 years who received an inactivated influenza vaccine. The chain combines TRBV4-3 with TRBJ2-7; 9 bases line up with TRBD1. CDR3 protein: CASSQEDRGSEQYF. The CDR3 region has the DNA TGCGCCAGCAGCCAAGAAGACAGGGGGTCTGAGCAGTACTTC.